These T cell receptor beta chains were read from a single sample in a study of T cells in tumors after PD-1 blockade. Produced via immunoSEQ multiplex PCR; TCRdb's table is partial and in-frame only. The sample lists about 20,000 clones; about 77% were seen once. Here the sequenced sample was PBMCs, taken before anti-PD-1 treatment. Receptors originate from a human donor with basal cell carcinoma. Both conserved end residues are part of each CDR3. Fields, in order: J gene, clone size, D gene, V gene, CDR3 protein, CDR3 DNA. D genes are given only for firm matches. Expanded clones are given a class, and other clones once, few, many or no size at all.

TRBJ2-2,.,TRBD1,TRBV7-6,CASSLDRVGTGELFF,TGTGCCAGCAGCTTGGACAGGGTTGGCACCGGGGAGCTGTTTTTT
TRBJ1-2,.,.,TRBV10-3,CAISGRGAYGYTF,TGTGCCATCAGTGGGAGGGGGGCCTATGGCTACACCTTC
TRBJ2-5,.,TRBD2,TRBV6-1,CASSEVLPSGGAETQYF,TGTGCCAGCAGTGAAGTTCTGCCTAGCGGGGGGGCCGAGACCCAGTACTTC
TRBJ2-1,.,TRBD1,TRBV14,CASRRTGGNNEQFF,TGTGCCAGCCGACGGACAGGGGGCAACAATGAGCAGTTCTTC
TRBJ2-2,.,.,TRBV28,CASSLWGPYSGELFF,TGTGCCAGCAGTTTATGGGGACCATACTCCGGGGAGCTGTTTTTT
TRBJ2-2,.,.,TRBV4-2,CASSQDGPTGGGKDTGELFF,TGTGCCAGCAGCCAAGACGGCCCAACAGGTGGGGGGAAGGACACCGGGGAGCTGTTTTTT
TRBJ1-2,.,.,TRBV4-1,CASSHPGVLDGYTF,TGCGCCAGCAGCCATCCGGGGGTTTTGGATGGCTACACCTTC
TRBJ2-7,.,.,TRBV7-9,CASSQSRGEQYF,TGTGCCAGCAGTCAATCGAGGGGCGAGCAGTACTTC
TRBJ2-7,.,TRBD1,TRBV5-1,CASSLGQGSPYEQYF,TGCGCCAGCAGTTTGGGACAGGGGTCCCCGTACGAGCAGTACTTC
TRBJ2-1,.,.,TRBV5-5,CASSFYLQSSYNEQFF,TGTGCCAGCAGCTTTTACCTCCAGAGCTCCTACAATGAGCAGTTCTTC
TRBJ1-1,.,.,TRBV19,CASSMRDTEAFF,TGTGCCAGTAGTATGAGGGACACTGAAGCTTTCTTT
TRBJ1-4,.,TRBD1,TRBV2,CASSESQGGTNEKLFF,TGTGCCAGCAGTGAATCCCAGGGGGGAACTAATGAAAAACTGTTTTTT
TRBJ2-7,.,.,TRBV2,CASSEAPTSSHEQYF,TGTGCCAGCAGTGAAGCGCCTACCTCCTCCCACGAGCAGTACTTC
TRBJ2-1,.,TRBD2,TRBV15,CATSRDYAGDISYNEQFF,TGTGCCACCAGCAGAGATTATGCGGGGGATATCTCCTACAATGAGCAGTTCTTC
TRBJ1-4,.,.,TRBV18,CASSPTQDLRGEKLFF,TGTGCCAGCTCACCGACCCAGGACCTGCGAGGTGAAAAACTGTTTTTT
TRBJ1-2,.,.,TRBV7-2,CASSLGRDYGYTF,TGTGCCAGCAGCTTAGGACGGGACTATGGCTACACCTTC
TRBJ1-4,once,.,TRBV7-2,CASSFTGYNEKLFF,TGTGCCAGCAGCTTCACAGGGTATAATGAAAAACTGTTTTTT
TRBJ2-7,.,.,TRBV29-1,CSVATDSYEQYF,TGCAGCGTTGCAACTGATTCCTACGAGCAGTACTTC
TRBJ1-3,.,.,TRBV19,CASRTPGYSGNTIYF,TGTGCCAGTCGCACCCCCGGGTACTCTGGAAACACCATATATTTT
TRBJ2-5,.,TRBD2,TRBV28,CASSLLTSGTQETQYF,TGTGCCAGCAGTTTGTTGACTAGCGGGACTCAAGAGACCCAGTACTTC
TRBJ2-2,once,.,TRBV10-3,CAISEGTGELFF,TGTGCCATCAGTGAAGGCACCGGGGAGCTGTTTTTT
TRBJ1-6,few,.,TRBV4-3,CASSQDGGRSSYNSPLHF,TGCGCCAGCAGCCAAGATGGAGGGCGGAGCTCCTATAATTCACCCCTCCACTTT
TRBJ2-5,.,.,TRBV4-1,CASSQESRRQETQYF,TGCGCCAGCAGCCAAGAATCCAGACGACAAGAGACCCAGTACTTC
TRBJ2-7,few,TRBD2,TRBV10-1,CASSGRVAGGPDEQYF,TGCGCCAGCAGCGGCCGTGTTGCGGGAGGGCCAGACGAGCAGTACTTC
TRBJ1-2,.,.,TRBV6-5,CASRRTVGYTF,TGTGCCAGCAGAAGGACAGTTGGCTACACCTTC
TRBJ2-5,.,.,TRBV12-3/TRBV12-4,CASSLLGGETQYF,TGTGCCAGCAGTTTACTCGGGGGAGAGACCCAGTACTTC
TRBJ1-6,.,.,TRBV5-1,CASSLDPGAPNSPLHF,TGCGCCAGCAGCTTGGATCCGGGGGCGCCTAATTCACCCCTCCACTTT